Shown below are 5 T cell receptor beta chains from a single sample sequenced in a study of CD8 T cells in Susac syndrome. The RNA, about 0.45 to 1 ug, was put through reverse transcription using random hexamers. TCRdb recomputed calls from the immunoSEQ multiplex PCR reads with MiXCR, one row per CDR3 protein. The repertoire holds roughly 150,000 distinct CDR3 sequences, with 95% as singletons. The sample was CD8+ T cells from PBMCs. Source of these receptors: a human donor with Susac syndrome.

The table lists this clonotype with a few counts. V gene TRBV9 combines with J gene TRBJ2-7; 9 bases fit TRBD2. This CDR3 is built from 14 residues. With V trimmed by 2 bases and J by 2 bases, 2 bases remained unmatched. Germline values: CDR1 SGDLS, CDR2 YYNGEE. The CDR3 region has the DNA TGTGCCAGCAGCGTCGCGGGAGGGCCCTACGAGCAGTACTTC. This translates into CASSVAGGPYEQYF.

The rearrangement joins TRBV11-2 to TRBJ2-7; D is undetermined. This CDR3 has 11 residues. The germline gives CDR1 SGHAT, CDR2 FQNNGV. With 2 bases removed from V and 6 bases from J, the gap between germline ends came to 5 bases. This CDR3 reads CASSLSAEQYF. CDR3 DNA: TGTGCCAGCAGCTTATCCGCCGAGCAGTACTTC.

The chain links TRBV4-1 to TRBJ2-7; D is unresolved. Between the trimmed V and J ends, which lost 4 bases and 2 bases, there was a span of 21 bases. The CDR3 has 17 amino acids. CDR1 MGHRA and CDR2 YSYEKL come from the germline V gene. CDR3 nucleotide sequence: TGCGCCAGCAGCCCTCAGCCCGGTCGATCAGCCCCCTACGAGCAGTACTTC. Translating gives CASSPQPGRSAPYEQYF.

J is TRBJ2-2 and V is TRBV1; the tabulated D call, TRBD2, remains unverified against the DNA. TRBV1 is tagged as a pseudogene. The CDR3 is 18 residues long. CDR3 nucleotides: TGCACCAGCAGCCTCCCCCCTCTGACTAGCGGGGACACCGGGGAGCTGTTTTTT. Protein sequence: CTSSLPPLTSGDTGELFF.

The chain joins TRBV5-6 to TRBJ1-5, with D possibly TRBD1 on 5 matching bases. Trimming removed 4 bases from V and 2 bases from J, with 10 bases in between. Germline loops: CDR1 SGHDT, CDR2 YYEEEE. The CDR3 totals 14 residues. The CDR3 loop is CASSGGVGNQPQHF. CDR3 bases: TGTGCCAGCAGCGGGGGAGTTGGCAATCAGCCCCAGCATTTT.